This T cell receptor beta chain came from a study of cytomegalovirus exposure and HLA in healthy donors. Study as a whole: The study's early data release held roughly 91 million unique TCRs from HLA-typed donors.

Whole-study findings and limits: A highly shared variant cluster was judged a likely technical artifact. In an earlier analysis, productive rearrangement rates for most beta V segments clustered near 87% or 30%.

Remarks on this clone: Its antigen is currently unknown.

The PCR had 60 Vbeta and 13 Jbeta primers. Libraries were prepared by immunoSEQ multiplex PCR; TCRdb keeps only in-frame clonotypes and omits some of them. This sample's table has 95,000 to 150,000 clones. Trimming removed 0 bases from V and 5 bases from J, with 14 bases in between. Germline CDR1 is MGHRA and CDR2 is YSYEKL. This CDR3 is 16 amino acids long. This TCR derives from a man aged 25 to 40 in good health and CMV-seronegative. This chain joins TRBV4-1 and TRBJ1-5; no reliable D call. Sequencing input: PBMCs. CDR3 DNA sequence: TGCGCCAGCAGCCAAGATGTCGGTAATGGTCATCAGCCCCAGCATTTT. Its translation: CASSQDVGNGHQPQHF.